The 19 T cell receptor beta chains reported below all come from one sample, sequenced in a study of patients and donors after allogeneic stem cell transplantation. TCRdb ran MiXCR on the RT-PCR reads and lists one entry per CDR3 protein. The sample lists roughly 960,000 distinct CDR3 sequences; more than 15% were seen once. The sequencing input was blood, either unsorted or a sorted T cell fraction (not recorded which). Receptors originate from a human donor who was either an allogeneic HSCT recipient or a stem cell or donor lymphocyte infusion donor (not recorded which). It is not recorded whose cells these are; they may come from a transplant donor.

The rearrangement joins TRBV10-3 to TRBJ1-1; a possible D gene is TRBD1 (5 bases). CDR3 size: 20 residues. Trimming took 8 bases from V and 0 from J, leaving 31 bases between them. Germline V gene lookup returns CDR1 ENHRY and CDR2 SYGVKD. CDR3 nucleotide sequence: TGTGCCATCCGCGACCCGGAGGTGGGGGACCAAATTCCGATGAACACTGAAGCTTTCTTT. Protein product: CAIRDPEVGDQIPMNTEAFF.

This clonotype was picked up a small number of times. The V gene is TRBV5-1, the J gene TRBJ2-1; 8 bases line up with TRBD2. V was pared by 0 bases and J by 7 bases, with 9 bases of the junction left unmatched. This CDR3 spans 16 amino acids. CDR1 and CDR2 (germline): SGHRS, YFSETQ. The CDR3 DNA follows: TGCGCCAGCAGCTTGGATCTAGCGGGCCTCGGGAATGAGCAGTTCTTC. Translating it yields CASSLDLAGLGNEQFF.

The sample holds many counts of this clonotype. The V and J genes are TRBV28 and TRBJ1-5; D not certain. The V gene's germline CDR1 is MDHEN and CDR2 SYDVKM. Trimming removed 0 bases from V and 6 bases from J, with 3 bases in between. This CDR3 has 12 residues. The CDR3: CASSLWGQPQHF. For the CDR3, the DNA is TGTGCCAGCAGTTTATGGGGTCAGCCCCAGCATTTT.

This clonotype was detected many times. The chain is built from TRBV6-2 or TRBV6-3 and TRBJ2-3, with no clear D. The germline V gene encodes CDR1 MNHEY and CDR2 SVGEGT. The CDR3 covers 15 residues. Trimming removed 2 bases at V and 5 bases at J, with 14 bases between. Here the CDR3 DNA reads TGTGCCAGCAGTTACGCTGGAAGGCTACGAGATACGCAGTATTTT. Protein product: CASSYAGRLRDTQYF.

This clonotype was seen a handful of times. The rearrangement joins TRBV12-3 or TRBV12-4 to TRBJ1-2; D unresolved. V was trimmed by 3 bases and J by 0 bases, leaving 5 bases between them. The CDR3 loop spans 13 amino acids. Here the CDR3 reads CASSFLANYGYTF. The CDR3 bases are TGTGCCAGCAGTTTCTTAGCTAACTATGGCTACACCTTC.

This clonotype has just one count. The chain links TRBV5-1 to TRBJ2-7; no clear D gene. With 1 base removed from V and 1 base from J, the gap between germline ends came to 9 bases. Germline loops: CDR1 SGHRS, CDR2 YFSETQ. The CDR3 spans 14 residues. CDR3 amino acids: CASSLKAASYEQYF. DNA for the CDR3: TGCGCCAGCAGCTTGAAGGCAGCTTCCTACGAGCAGTACTTC.

The genes are TRBV5-4 and TRBJ2-3, with unresolved D. Germline CDR1 is SGHNT and CDR2 is YYREEE (reference sequence). Trimming left V 0 bases short and J 8 bases short, with 7 bases between. This CDR3 has 12 amino acids. The CDR3 is CASSLDILTQYF. For the CDR3, the DNA is TGTGCCAGCAGCTTGGATATACTTACGCAGTATTTT.

This clonotype came up a few times. The chain is built from TRBV20-1 and TRBJ2-2; no clear D. The germline CDR1 and CDR2 sequences are DFQATT and SNEGSKA (reference sequence). The V end lost 0 bases, the J end lost 6 bases, and 11 bases lay between the germline ends. CDR3 length: 14 amino acids. The CDR3 reads CSARDHLGAGELFF. The DNA of the CDR3 is TGCAGTGCTAGAGATCATCTGGGCGCCGGGGAGCTGTTTTTT.

This clonotype has a handful of counts. The chain recombines TRBV5-6 with TRBJ1-2; 10 bases line up with TRBD1. The CDR3 has 14 amino acids. Trimming removed 4 bases from V and 7 bases from J; junction bases left unmatched: 7. Germline V CDR1 and CDR2: SGHDT, YYEEEE. The CDR3 DNA reads TGTGCCAGCAGCCCCGGGACAGGGGTAGGTGGCTACACCTTC. Its translation: CASSPGTGVGGYTF.

This clonotype was picked up many times. This chain joins TRBV12-3 or TRBV12-4 and TRBJ2-3, with D perhaps TRBD1 (5 bases). With 3 bases removed from V and 4 bases from J, the gap between germline ends came to 11 bases. The CDR3 spans 14 residues. The CDR3 nucleotides are TGTGCCAGCAGTTTGGGTCTACAGGCAGATACGCAGTATTTT. Its protein is CASSLGLQADTQYF.

This CDR3 reads CASRPWDGDYEQYF. The CDR3 DNA reads as TGCGCCAGCAGGCCCTGGGACGGCGACTACGAGCAGTACTTC. The chain combines TRBV5-1 with TRBJ2-7; perhaps D is TRBD1 or TRBD2 (5 bases each). Germline V gene lookup returns CDR1 SGHRS and CDR2 YFSETQ. CDR3 length: 14 residues. Trimming pared 5 bases from V and 3 bases from J, leaving 15 bases between.

The sample holds a few counts of this clonotype. V is TRBV25-1 and J is TRBJ2-7, with D maybe TRBD1 (5 bases). V was clipped by 6 bases and J by 5 bases, with 8 bases between them. The CDR3 contains 11 residues. The germline V gene has CDR1 MGHDK and CDR2 SYGVNS. DNA for the CDR3: TGTGCCAGCAGGGGCAGGGACGAGCAGTACTTC. This sequence encodes CASRGRDEQYF.

This rearrangement joins TRBV20-1 to TRBJ1-6; TRBD1 agrees at 8 bases. J lost 10 bases, V lost 2 bases, and 7 bases had no gene match. The CDR3 has 14 residues. The V gene's germline CDR1 is DFQATT and CDR2 SNEGSKA (reference sequence). The CDR3 DNA reads as TGCAGTGCTAGACAGGACAGGGCACTGTCACCCCTCCACTTT. This codes for CSARQDRALSPLHF.

This chain connects TRBV5-1 to TRBJ1-1; the D is unclear. Germline lookup yields CDR1 SGHRS and CDR2 YFSETQ. Trimming removed 4 bases from V and 5 bases from J, with 12 bases in between. The CDR3 has 13 amino acids. This CDR3 is CASSLRGMTEAFF. The CDR3 DNA reads as TGCGCCAGCAGCCTGCGCGGGATGACTGAAGCTTTCTTT.

This clonotype was recorded a few times. J is TRBJ2-7 and V is TRBV11-3; 7 bases agree with TRBD1. With V trimmed by 1 base and J by 2 bases, 2 bases remained unmatched. CDR3 length: 14 amino acids. The germline V gene has CDR1 SGHNT and CDR2 YENEEA. The CDR3 protein is CASSLVGTAYEQYF. The CDR3 nucleotides read TGTGCCAGCAGCTTAGTAGGGACAGCCTACGAGCAGTACTTC. Drawing the rest from reference TRBV11-3 and TRBJ2-7, the complete variable domain is EAGVVQSPRYKIIEKKQPVAFWCNPISGHNTLYWYLQNLGQGPELLIRYENEEAVDDSQLPKDRFSAERLKGVDSTLKIQPAELGDSAVYLCASSLVGTAYEQYFGPGTRLTVT.

This clonotype was counted a few times. The chain couples TRBV20-1 to TRBJ2-3; D may be TRBD2 (5 bases). Trimming took off 7 bases at V and 2 bases at J, with 13 bases between the two ends. The length of the CDR3 is 13 residues. CDR1 is DFQATT and CDR2 is SNEGSKA in the germline V gene (reference sequence). In DNA form, the CDR3 reads TGCAGTGTCGAGGGCCCTAACACAGATACGCAGTATTTT. It yields the protein CSVEGPNTDTQYF.

J is TRBJ1-2 and V is TRBV12-3 or TRBV12-4; D gene ambiguous. This CDR3 has 14 amino acids. V was cut by 4 bases and J by 4 bases, with 13 bases left in between. The CDR3 sequence: CASSSWLEGYGYTF. The CDR3 coding sequence is TGTGCCAGCAGTTCCTGGCTCGAGGGCTATGGCTACACCTTC.

The chain has TRBV20-1 and TRBJ2-7; possible D gene TRBD2, 5 bases. Germline lookup yields CDR1 DFQATT and CDR2 SNEGSKA (reference sequence). This CDR3 contains 16 residues. V lost 0 bases and J lost 6, with 21 bases in between. This chain's CDR3 is CSARDRAGADSREQYF. CDR3 DNA sequence: TGCAGTGCTAGAGATAGGGCAGGAGCGGATTCGCGCGAGCAGTACTTC.

This chain connects TRBV4-3 to TRBJ2-7; D may be TRBD2 (7 bases). V dropped 1 base and J dropped 9 bases, with 10 bases sitting between them. The CDR3 consists of 12 residues. Germline V CDR1 and CDR2: LGHNA, YSLEER. CDR3 DNA: TGCGCCAGCAGCCAAGGAGGGGGGGGGCAGTACTTC. As protein: CASSQGGGGQYF.